This TCR beta chain was retrieved from a study of T cells in Graves' hyperthyroidism and ophthalmopathy. The CDR3 contains 13 residues. The V gene end was trimmed by 8 bases and the J gene end by 4 bases; junction bases not matched to a gene: 6. RNA transcripts served as the template for amplifying TCR beta CDR3 regions. First-round RT-PCR targeting the TCR CDR3 was performed with the HTBI primer set. One entry per CDR3 protein, called by TCRdb with MiXCR from the multiplex PCR reads. In the table there are about 570,000 distinct CDR3 sequences, around 46% of which are singletons. Sequences were obtained from peripheral blood or thyroid tissue (not recorded which). V is TRBV12-3 or TRBV12-4 and J is TRBJ2-7; 9 positions match TRBD1. This sequence originates from an adult woman with Graves' disease, either hyperthyroidism or ophthalmopathy (not recorded which). The CDR3: CASSGTGRYEQYF. The CDR3 coding sequence is TGTGCCAGCTCCGGGACAGGGCGGTACGAGCAGTACTTC.